This TCR beta chain derives from a study of Graves' ophthalmopathy and Graves' hyperthyroidism. Whole-study findings and limits: Discrimination between ophthalmopathy and stable hyperthyroidism by a 13-signature model showed 87.88% sensitivity and 75% to 84% specificity.

The study amplified TCR beta CDR3 regions using RNA transcripts. HTBI-primed first-round RT-PCR preceded second-round multiplex PCR. TCRdb analysed the multiplex PCR reads with MiXCR anew, one entry per CDR3 protein. The sample holds about 50,000 distinct CDR3 sequences; roughly half are singletons and the top ten take 4.7%. The CDR3 covers 14 residues. V was trimmed by 4 bases and J by 4 bases, leaving 11 bases between them. Germline V CDR1 and CDR2: SGHAT, FQDESV (reference sequence). As regards this clonotype: What it binds is not known.

All donors with ophthalmopathy were recorded as having moderate-to-severe activity, CAS ≥3, NOSPECS ≥4 and a duration under 3 months. The receptor comes from an adult woman with Graves' ophthalmopathy. Sequencing was carried out using peripheral blood. The chain couples TRBV11-1 to TRBJ2-1; no reliable D call. The CDR3 nucleotides read TGTGCCAGCAGCTACCGGGCGGAATACAATGAGCAGTTCTTC. Translated: CASSYRAEYNEQFF.